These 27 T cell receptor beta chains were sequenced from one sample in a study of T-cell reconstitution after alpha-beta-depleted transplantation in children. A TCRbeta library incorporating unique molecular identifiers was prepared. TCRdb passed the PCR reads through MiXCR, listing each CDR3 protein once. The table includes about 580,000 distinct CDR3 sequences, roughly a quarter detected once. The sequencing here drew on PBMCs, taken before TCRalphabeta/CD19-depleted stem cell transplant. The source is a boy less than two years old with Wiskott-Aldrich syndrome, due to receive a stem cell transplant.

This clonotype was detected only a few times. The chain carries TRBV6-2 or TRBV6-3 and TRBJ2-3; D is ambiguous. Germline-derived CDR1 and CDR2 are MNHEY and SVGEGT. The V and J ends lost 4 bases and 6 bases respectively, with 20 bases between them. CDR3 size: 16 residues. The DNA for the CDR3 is TGTGCCAGCAGTTTACCATTCGACCACCGATCCGATACGCAGTATTTT. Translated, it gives CASSLPFDHRSDTQYF.

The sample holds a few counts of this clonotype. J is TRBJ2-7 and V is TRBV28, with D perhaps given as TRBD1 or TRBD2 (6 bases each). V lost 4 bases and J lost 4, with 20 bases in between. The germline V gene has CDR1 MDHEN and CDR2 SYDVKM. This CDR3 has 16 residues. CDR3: CASSSTGYRAGYEQYF. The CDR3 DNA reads TGTGCCAGCAGTTCAACAGGGTATAGGGCGGGGTACGAGCAGTACTTC.

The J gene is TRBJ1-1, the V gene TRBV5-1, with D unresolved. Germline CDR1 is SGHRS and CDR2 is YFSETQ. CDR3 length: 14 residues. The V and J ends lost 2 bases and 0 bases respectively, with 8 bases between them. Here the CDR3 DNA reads TGCGCCAGCAGCTTTTTGTTCATGAACACTGAAGCTTTCTTT. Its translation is CASSFLFMNTEAFF.

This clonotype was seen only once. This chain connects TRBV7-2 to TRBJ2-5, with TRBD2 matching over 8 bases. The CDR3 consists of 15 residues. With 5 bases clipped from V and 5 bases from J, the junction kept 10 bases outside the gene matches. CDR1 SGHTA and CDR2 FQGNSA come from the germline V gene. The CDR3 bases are TGTGCCAGCAGCATCCCAGTGGGACTAGTGGAGACCCAGTACTTC. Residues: CASSIPVGLVETQYF.

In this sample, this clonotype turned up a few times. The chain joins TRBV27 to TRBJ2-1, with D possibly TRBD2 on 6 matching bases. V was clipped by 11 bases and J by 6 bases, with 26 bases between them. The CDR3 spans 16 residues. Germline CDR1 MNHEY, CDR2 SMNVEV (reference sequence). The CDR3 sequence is CAPNRDRGGSVNEQFF. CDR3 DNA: TGTGCCCCCAACCGCGACCGGGGAGGTAGCGTCAATGAGCAGTTCTTC.

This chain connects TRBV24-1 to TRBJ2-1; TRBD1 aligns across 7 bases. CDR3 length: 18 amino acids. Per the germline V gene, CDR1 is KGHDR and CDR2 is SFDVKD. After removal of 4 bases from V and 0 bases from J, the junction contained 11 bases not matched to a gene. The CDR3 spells CATSEPTYRGSSYNEQFF. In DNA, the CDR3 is TGTGCCACCAGTGAACCCACCTACAGGGGAAGCTCCTACAATGAGCAGTTCTTC.

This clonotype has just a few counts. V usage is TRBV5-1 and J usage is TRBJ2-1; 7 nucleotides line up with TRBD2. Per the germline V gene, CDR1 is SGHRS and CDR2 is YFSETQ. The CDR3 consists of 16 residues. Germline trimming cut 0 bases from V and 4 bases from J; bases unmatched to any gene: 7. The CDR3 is CASSLDVGGPYNEQFF. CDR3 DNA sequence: TGCGCCAGCAGCTTGGATGTGGGAGGGCCATACAATGAGCAGTTCTTC.

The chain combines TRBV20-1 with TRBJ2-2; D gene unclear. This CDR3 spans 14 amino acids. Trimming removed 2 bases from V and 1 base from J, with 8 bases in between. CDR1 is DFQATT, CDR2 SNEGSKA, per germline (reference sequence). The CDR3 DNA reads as TGCAGTGCTAGACCTAGGCAGAACACCGGGGAGCTGTTTTTT. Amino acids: CSARPRQNTGELFF.

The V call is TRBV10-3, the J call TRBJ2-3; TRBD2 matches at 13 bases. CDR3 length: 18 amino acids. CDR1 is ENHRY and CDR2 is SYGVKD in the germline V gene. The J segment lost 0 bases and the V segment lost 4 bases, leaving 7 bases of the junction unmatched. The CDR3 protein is CAISARTSGSGSTDTQYF. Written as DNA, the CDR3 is TGTGCCATCAGTGCGAGGACTAGCGGGAGTGGTAGCACAGATACGCAGTATTTT.

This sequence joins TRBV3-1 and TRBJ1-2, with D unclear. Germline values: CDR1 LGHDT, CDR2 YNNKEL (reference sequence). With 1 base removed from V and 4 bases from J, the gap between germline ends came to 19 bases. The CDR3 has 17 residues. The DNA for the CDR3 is TGTGCCAGCAGCCAAGCCGAAGGGTTGGACGGGAGCTATGGCTACACCTTC. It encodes CASSQAEGLDGSYGYTF.

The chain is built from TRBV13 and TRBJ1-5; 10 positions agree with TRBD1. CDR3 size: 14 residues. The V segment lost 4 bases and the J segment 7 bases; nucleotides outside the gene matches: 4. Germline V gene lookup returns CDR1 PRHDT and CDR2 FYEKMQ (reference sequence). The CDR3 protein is CASSWGQGRQPQHF. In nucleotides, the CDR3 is TGTGCCAGCAGCTGGGGACAGGGGAGGCAGCCCCAGCATTTT.

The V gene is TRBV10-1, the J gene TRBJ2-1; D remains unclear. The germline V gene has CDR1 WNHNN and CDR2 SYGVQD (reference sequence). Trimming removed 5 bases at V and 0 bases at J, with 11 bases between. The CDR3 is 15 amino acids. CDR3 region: CASSQSASSYNEQFF. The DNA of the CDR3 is TGCGCCAGCAGTCAAAGCGCAAGCTCCTACAATGAGCAGTTCTTC.

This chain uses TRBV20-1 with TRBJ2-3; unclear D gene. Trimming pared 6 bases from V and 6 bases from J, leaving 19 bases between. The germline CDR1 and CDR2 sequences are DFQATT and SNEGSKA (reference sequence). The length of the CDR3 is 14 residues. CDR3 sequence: CSAGLLSRKDTQYF. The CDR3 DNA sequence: TGCAGTGCGGGATTACTATCTAGAAAGGATACGCAGTATTTT.

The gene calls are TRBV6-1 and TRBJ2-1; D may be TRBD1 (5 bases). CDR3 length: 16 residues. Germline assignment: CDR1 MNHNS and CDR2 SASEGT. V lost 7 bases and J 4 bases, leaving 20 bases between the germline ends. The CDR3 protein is CASTEAGPYGYNEQFF. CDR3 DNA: TGTGCCAGCACCGAGGCAGGGCCATACGGATACAATGAGCAGTTCTTC.

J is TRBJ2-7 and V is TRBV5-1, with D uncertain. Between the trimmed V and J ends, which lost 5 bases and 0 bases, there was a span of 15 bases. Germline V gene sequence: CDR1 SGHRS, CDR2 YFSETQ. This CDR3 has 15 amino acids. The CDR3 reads CASRLRTTSSYEQYF. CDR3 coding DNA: TGCGCCAGCAGATTACGGACCACAAGCTCCTACGAGCAGTACTTC.

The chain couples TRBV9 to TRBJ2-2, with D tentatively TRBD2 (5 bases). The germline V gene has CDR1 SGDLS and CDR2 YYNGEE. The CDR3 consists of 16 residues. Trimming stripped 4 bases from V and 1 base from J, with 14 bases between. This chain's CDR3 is CASSKAARLNTGELFF. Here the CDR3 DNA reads TGTGCCAGCAGCAAAGCGGCTCGTTTGAACACCGGGGAGCTGTTTTTT.

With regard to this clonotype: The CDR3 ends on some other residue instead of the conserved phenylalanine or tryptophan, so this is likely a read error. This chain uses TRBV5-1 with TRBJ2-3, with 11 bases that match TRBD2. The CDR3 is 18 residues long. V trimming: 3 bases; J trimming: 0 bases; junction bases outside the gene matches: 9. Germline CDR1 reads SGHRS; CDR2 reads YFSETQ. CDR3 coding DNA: TGCGCCAGCAGCTCCCGGGCTAGCGGGAGGATTAGCACAGATACGCAGTATTTG. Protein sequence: CASSSRASGRISTDTQYL.

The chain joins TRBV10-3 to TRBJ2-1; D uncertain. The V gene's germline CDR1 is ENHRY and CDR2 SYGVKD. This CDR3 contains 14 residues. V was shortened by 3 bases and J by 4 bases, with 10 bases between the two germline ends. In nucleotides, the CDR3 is TGTGCCATCAGTGATTATGGTGGGTACAATGAGCAGTTCTTC. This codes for CAISDYGGYNEQFF.

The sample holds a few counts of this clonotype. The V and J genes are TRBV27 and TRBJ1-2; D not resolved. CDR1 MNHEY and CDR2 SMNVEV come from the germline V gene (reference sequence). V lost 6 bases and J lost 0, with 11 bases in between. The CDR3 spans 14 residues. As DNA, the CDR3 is TGTGCCAGCAGCCTGACGTTTTCTAACTATGGCTACACCTTC. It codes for CASSLTFSNYGYTF.

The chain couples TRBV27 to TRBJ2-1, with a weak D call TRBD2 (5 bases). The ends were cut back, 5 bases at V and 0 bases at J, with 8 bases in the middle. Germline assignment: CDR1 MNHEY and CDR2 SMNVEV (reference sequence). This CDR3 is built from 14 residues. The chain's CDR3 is CASSERSSYNEQFF. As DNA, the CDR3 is TGTGCCAGCAGTGAGCGGAGCTCCTACAATGAGCAGTTCTTC.

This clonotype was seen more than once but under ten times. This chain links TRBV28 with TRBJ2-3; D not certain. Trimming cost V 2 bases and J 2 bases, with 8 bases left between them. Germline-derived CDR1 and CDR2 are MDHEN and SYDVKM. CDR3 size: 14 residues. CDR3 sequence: CASSLPHYTDTQYF. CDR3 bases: TGTGCCAGCAGTTTACCACATTACACAGATACGCAGTATTTT.

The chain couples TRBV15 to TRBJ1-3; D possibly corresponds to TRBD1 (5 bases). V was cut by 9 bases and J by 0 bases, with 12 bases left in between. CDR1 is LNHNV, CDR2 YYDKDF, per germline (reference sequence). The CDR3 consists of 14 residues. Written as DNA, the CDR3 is TGTGCCACTAGACGGGGGGACTCTGGAAACACCATATATTTT. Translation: CATRRGDSGNTIYF. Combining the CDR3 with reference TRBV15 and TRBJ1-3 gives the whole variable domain DAMVIQNPRYQVTQFGKPVTLSCSQTLNHNVMYWYQQKSSQAPKLLFHYYDKDFNNEADTPDNFQSRRPNTSFCFLDIRSPGLGDTAMYLCATRRGDSGNTIYFGEGSWLTVV.

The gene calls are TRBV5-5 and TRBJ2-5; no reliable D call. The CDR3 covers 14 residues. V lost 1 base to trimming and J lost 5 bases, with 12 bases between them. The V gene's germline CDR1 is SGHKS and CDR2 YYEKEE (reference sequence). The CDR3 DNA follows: TGTGCCAGCAGCTTGCATGTGGCTACGGAGACCCAGTACTTC. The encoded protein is CASSLHVATETQYF.

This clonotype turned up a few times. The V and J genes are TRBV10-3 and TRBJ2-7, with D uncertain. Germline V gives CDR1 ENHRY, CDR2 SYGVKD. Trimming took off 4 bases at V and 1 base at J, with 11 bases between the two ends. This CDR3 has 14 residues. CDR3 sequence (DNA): TGTGCCATCAGTGGGTTCGCGAAATCCTACGAGCAGTACTTC. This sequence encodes CAISGFAKSYEQYF.

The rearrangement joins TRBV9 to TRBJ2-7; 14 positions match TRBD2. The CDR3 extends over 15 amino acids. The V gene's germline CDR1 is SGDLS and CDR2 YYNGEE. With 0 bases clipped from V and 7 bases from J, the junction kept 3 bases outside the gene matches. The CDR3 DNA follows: TGTGCCAGCAGCGTAGAGACTAGCGGGAGGGATGAGCAGTACTTC. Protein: CASSVETSGRDEQYF.

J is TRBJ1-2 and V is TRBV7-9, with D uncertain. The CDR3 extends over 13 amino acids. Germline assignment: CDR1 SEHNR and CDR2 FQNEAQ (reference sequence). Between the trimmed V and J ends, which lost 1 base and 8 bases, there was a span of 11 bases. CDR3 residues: CASSLVGGVGYTF. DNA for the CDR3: TGTGCCAGCAGCTTAGTCGGTGGAGTGGGCTACACCTTC.

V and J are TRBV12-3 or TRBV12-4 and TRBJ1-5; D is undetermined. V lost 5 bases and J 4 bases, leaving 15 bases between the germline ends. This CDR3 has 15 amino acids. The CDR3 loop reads CASSPGSGGNQPQHF. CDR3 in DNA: TGTGCCAGCAGTCCGGGTTCGGGAGGGAATCAGCCCCAGCATTTT.